A selection of T cell receptor beta chains follows, all from one sample in a study of identical twins. TCRdb ran MiXCR on the 5' RACE reads and lists one entry per CDR3 protein. The table lists around 1.7 million distinct CDR3 sequences, 25% to 35% of them singletons. Sequencing was done on a sample of cord blood. All receptors come from a newborn girl in good health. Each CDR3 is given with its conserved first and last residue. The D gene is left open where the match is weak. Size tells how often a clone was seen (once, few, many) or the class of an expanded clone, and some rows leave it out.

TRBJ2-6	TRBV7-9	-	-	TGTGCCAGCCAACTCGCTAGGGTTGGGGCCAACGTCCCGACTTTC	CASQLARVGANVPTF
TRBJ1-2	TRBV3-1	-	many	TGTGCCAGCAGCCAAGATCTCGATGGCTACACCTTC	CASSQDLDGYTF
TRBJ2-7	TRBV20-1	TRBD1	-	TGCAGTGGACAGGGAGACTACGAGCAGTACTTC	CSGQGDYEQYF
TRBJ2-3	TRBV4-2	TRBD2	-	TGTGCCAGCAGCCAAGGAAGGGCGGGAGGCACAGATACGCAGTATTTT	CASSQGRAGGTDTQYF
TRBJ2-5	TRBV4-1	-	-	TGCGCCAGCAGCCAAACTATAGTAGGCGGTGAGCAGTACTTC	CASSQTIVGGEQYF
TRBJ1-2	TRBV9	-	-	TGTGCCAGCAGCGTAGTTTCAGGCTATGGCTGCACCTTC	CASSVVSGYGCTF
TRBJ2-3	TRBV2	-	-	TGTGCCAGCAGACTAGCACGCGATACGCAGTATTTT	CASRLARDTQYF
TRBJ2-3	TRBV20-1	TRBD2	few	TGCAGTGCTCGTAGCGGGAGCGGTACAGATACGCAGTATTTT	CSARSGSGTDTQYF
TRBJ2-5	TRBV20-1	TRBD2	-	TGCAGTGCTAGCGGGGGGGCCGTCTATGAGCAGTACTTC	CSASGGAVYEQYF
TRBJ2-1	TRBV6-1	TRBD2	-	TGTGCCAGCAGCAACACCGGGACTAGCGGGAGGTCGGGCAATGAGCAGTTCTTC	CASSNTGTSGRSGNEQFF
TRBJ2-1	TRBV20-1	TRBD2	few	TGCAGTGCTAGAGAAAGGGGACTAGCGGGGGCCGATTTCTCCTACAATGAGCAGTTCTTC	CSARERGLAGADFSYNEQFF
TRBJ2-1	TRBV5-1	TRBD1	-	TGCGCCAGCAGCTTGGGACCTCAGGGGGCCTACAATGAGCAGTTCTTC	CASSLGPQGAYNEQFF
TRBJ2-2	TRBV10-3	-	-	TGTGCCATCAGTGAGACCTTCACCCGGGGCGTGGTCGGGGAGCTGTTTTTT	CAISETFTRGVVGELFF
TRBJ1-2	TRBV5-1	TRBD1	-	TGCGCCAGCAGCCAGGGGGAATTCCGGGACAGGGGGCCATGGGTATATGGCTACACCTTC	CASSQGEFRDRGPWVYGYTF
TRBJ2-1	TRBV20-1	-	-	TGCAGTGCTAGGAAATACCCTAGTCTCTCCTACAATGAGCAGTTCTTC	CSARKYPSLSYNEQFF
TRBJ1-2	TRBV20-1	-	few	TGCAGTGCTAGAGGCAGGACAGCGGAGTATGGCTACACCTTC	CSARGRTAEYGYTF
TRBJ2-7	TRBV29-1	-	-	TGCAGCGTTGAGGGTGACGCTCTCTACGAGCAGTACTTC	CSVEGDALYEQYF
TRBJ2-3	TRBV7-2	TRBD2	-	TGTGCCAGCAGCTCCCCTCTAGCGGGGCGTAGCACAGGTACGCAGTATTTT	CASSSPLAGRSTGTQYF
TRBJ2-7	TRBV20-1	TRBD2	-	TGCAGTGCTCCCTTAACTAGCGGGAGAAACGAGCAGTACTTC	CSAPLTSGRNEQYF
TRBJ2-3	TRBV7-2	-	-	TGTGCCAGCAGCTGGGCAGGTTCGGGCACAGATACGCAGTATTTT	CASSWAGSGTDTQYF
TRBJ2-7	TRBV4-1	-	-	TGCGCCAGCAGCCTCTTCTCCGGACCCCGAAAACCCTACGAGCAGTACTTC	CASSLFSGPRKPYEQYF
TRBJ1-6	TRBV28	-	-	TGTGCCAGCAGTTTATCGGGGGGGCCTAATTCACCCCCCCACTTT	CASSLSGGPNSPPHF
TRBJ2-1	TRBV5-1	TRBD2	few	TGCGCCAGCAGCTTGGAAATACTAGCGGGGGGGTTAAACAATGAGCAGTTCTTC	CASSLEILAGGLNNEQFF
TRBJ1-5	TRBV6-5	-	few	TGTGCCAGCAGTTATAAGCCTAATCAGCCCCAGCATTTT	CASSYKPNQPQHF
TRBJ1-5	TRBV6-5	-	-	TGTGCCAGCAGCCGACAGTCTAGCAATCAGCCCCAGCATTTT	CASSRQSSNQPQHF
TRBJ2-1	TRBV4-1	-	-	TGCGCCAGCAGCCACACAGGGGGCGCAGCGGGAGGGCCCGGTGAGCAGTTCTTC	CASSHTGGAAGGPGEQFF
TRBJ2-4	TRBV6-6	TRBD2	-	TGTGCCAGCATTATGACTAGCAGGAGGTACAATGAGCAGTACTTC	CASIMTSRRYNEQYF
TRBJ1-2	TRBV7-2	-	-	TGTGCCAGCAGCTCTCACTTTAACTATGGCTACACCTTC	CASSSHFNYGYTF
TRBJ1-2	TRBV25-1	-	few	TGTGCCAGCAGCGCTGGGGGGGCTGGCTACACCTTC	CASSAGGAGYTF
TRBJ2-3	TRBV29-1	TRBD2	many	TGCAGCGTTGAAGATCCGCTAGCGGGGGGCACAGATACGCAGTATTTT	CSVEDPLAGGTDTQYF
TRBJ1-2	TRBV20-1	-	few	TGCAGTGCTAGAGGTTTCGCCTTGGATGGCTACACCTTC	CSARGFALDGYTF
TRBJ2-1	TRBV3-1	TRBD2	-	TGTGCCAGCAGCCGCAGGACTAGCGGGATAGGGAATGAGCAGTTCTTC	CASSRRTSGIGNEQFF
TRBJ1-2	TRBV11-2	TRBD1	few	TGTGCCAGCAGCTTAGGAAGGGGGCGGTCCTATGGCTACACCTTC	CASSLGRGRSYGYTF
TRBJ1-4	TRBV30	-	-	TGTGCCTGGAGTGGTGCCGGACCCAATGAAAAACTGTTTTTT	CAWSGAGPNEKLFF
TRBJ1-2	TRBV5-5	-	-	TGTGCCAGCAGCTTGGTTGGGGGGGCCAATGGCTACACCTTC	CASSLVGGANGYTF
TRBJ2-7	TRBV4-2	-	many	TGTGCCAGCAGCCAAGAGCTGGGCAGATCGCAGTACTTC	CASSQELGRSQYF
TRBJ2-7	TRBV28	-	few	TGTGCCAGCAGTTTGTACAGCCTAATCTACGAGCAGTACTTC	CASSLYSLIYEQYF
TRBJ2-1	TRBV20-1	TRBD2	-	TGCAGTGCTAGACTACTAGCGGGAGTCGCGGGGGGCTCCTACAATGAGCAGTTCTTC	CSARLLAGVAGGSYNEQFF
TRBJ2-1	TRBV19	-	-	TGTGCCAGTAGTAGGGAAGGGGCCAGCTCCTACAATGAGCAGTTCTTC	CASSREGASSYNEQFF
TRBJ2-4	TRBV4-1	-	-	TGCGCCAGCAGCCACACACAACTAGCCAAAAACATTCAGTACTTC	CASSHTQLAKNIQYF
TRBJ2-5	TRBV15	TRBD2	-	TGTGCCACCAGCAGGGGACTAGTATCCCAAGAGACCCAGTACTTC	CATSRGLVSQETQYF